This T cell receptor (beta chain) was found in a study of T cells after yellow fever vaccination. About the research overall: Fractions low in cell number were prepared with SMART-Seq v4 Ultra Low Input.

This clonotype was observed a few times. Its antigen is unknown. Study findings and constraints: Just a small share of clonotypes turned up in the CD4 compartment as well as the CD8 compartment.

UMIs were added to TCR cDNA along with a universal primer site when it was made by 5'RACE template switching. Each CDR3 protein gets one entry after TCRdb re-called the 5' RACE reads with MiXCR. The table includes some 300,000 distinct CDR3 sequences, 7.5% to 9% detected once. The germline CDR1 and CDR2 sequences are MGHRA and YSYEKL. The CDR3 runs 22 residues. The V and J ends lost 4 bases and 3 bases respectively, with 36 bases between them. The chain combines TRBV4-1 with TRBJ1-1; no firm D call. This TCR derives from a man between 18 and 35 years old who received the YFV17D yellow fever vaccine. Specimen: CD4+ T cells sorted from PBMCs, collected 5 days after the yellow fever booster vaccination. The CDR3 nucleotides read TGCGCCAGCAGCCTCCGACTTCGGGGAATGGACTCCGTTGGTGGGTTGGACACTGAAGCTTTCTTT. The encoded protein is CASSLRLRGMDSVGGLDTEAFF.